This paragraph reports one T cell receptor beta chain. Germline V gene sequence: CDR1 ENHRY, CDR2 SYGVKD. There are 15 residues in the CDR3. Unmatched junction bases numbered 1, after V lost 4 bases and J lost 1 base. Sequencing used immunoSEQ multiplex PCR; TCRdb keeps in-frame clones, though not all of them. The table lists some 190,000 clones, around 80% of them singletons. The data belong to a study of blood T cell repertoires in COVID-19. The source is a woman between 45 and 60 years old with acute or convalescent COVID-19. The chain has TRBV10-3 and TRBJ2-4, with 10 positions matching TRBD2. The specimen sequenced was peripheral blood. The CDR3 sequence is CAISGAGGAKNIQYF. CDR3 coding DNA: TGTGCCATCAGTGGAGCGGGAGGGGCCAAAAACATTCAGTACTTC.